This T cell receptor beta chain was found in a study of blood T cell repertoires in COVID-19. Sequencing used immunoSEQ multiplex PCR; TCRdb keeps in-frame clones, though not all of them. The repertoire holds some 140,000 clones, roughly 77% seen once, with roughly 5.2% in the top ten. Germline CDR1 MNHEY, CDR2 SMNVEV (reference sequence). Trimming took 5 bases from V and 4 from J; bases not matched to a gene: 10. This CDR3 contains 16 residues. The origin of this receptor is a woman aged 70-85 years with COVID-19, enrolled during active disease. The chain recombines TRBV27 with TRBJ2-3; 9 bases match TRBD1. The material sequenced was peripheral blood. Here the CDR3 DNA reads TGTGCCAGCAGTCCGCGACAGGGGGTTTGGTCAGATACGCAGTATTTT. This translates into CASSPRQGVWSDTQYF.